The 23 T cell receptor beta chains given below trace back to one sample, sequenced in a study of cytomegalovirus exposure and HLA in healthy donors. The PCR made use of 60 Vbeta and 13 Jbeta primers. Assay: immunoSEQ multiplex PCR; the TCRdb copy retains only in-frame clones and omits some. The repertoire holds under 75,000 clones, with around 74% as singletons. Sequencing was performed on PBMCs. Receptors were obtained from a human donor in good health.

This clone was seen a few times. The chain is built from TRBV10-1 and TRBJ2-2; 9 positions match TRBD1. Trimming at V came to 9 bases and at J to 4 bases, leaving 6 bases not matched to a gene. This CDR3 is built from 14 residues. Germline CDR1 WNHNN, CDR2 SYGVQD (reference sequence). As DNA, the CDR3 is TGCGCCAGTAAAGGACAGGGGACCACCGGGGAGCTGTTTTTT. The encoded protein is CASKGQGTTGELFF.

The chain is built from TRBV6-5 and TRBJ2-7, with D maybe TRBD2 (7 bases). The V and J ends lost 6 bases and 3 bases respectively, with 18 bases between them. The germline V gene encodes CDR1 MNHEY and CDR2 SVGAGI. This CDR3 region has 15 residues. DNA for the CDR3: TGTGCCAGCAGAGTCCAGGGAGGGGGGGACTACGAGCAGTACTTC. Its translation is CASRVQGGGDYEQYF.

The CDR3 sequence: CASSEIRFYYQPQHF. The CDR3 DNA sequence: TGTGCCAGCAGTGAAATACGGTTTTACTATCAGCCCCAGCATTTT. The V gene is TRBV2, the J gene TRBJ1-5; no clear D gene. Between the trimmed V and J ends, which lost 2 bases and 5 bases, there was a span of 13 bases. Germline V lookup: CDR1 SNHLY, CDR2 FYNNEI. This CDR3 is built from 15 residues.

The chain couples TRBV10-3 to TRBJ2-2; TRBD1 matches at 7 bases. Germline lookup yields CDR1 ENHRY and CDR2 SYGVKD. CDR3 size: 16 residues. Unmatched junction bases numbered 7, after V lost 6 bases and J lost 0 bases. CDR3 DNA sequence: TGTGCCATCAGGGAAAGGACAGGAACGAACACCGGGGAGCTGTTTTTT. Protein product: CAIRERTGTNTGELFF.

The chain employs TRBV11-2 and TRBJ2-7, with a possible D match to TRBD2 (6 bases). Trimming left V 5 bases short and J 7 bases short, with 15 bases between. Per the germline V gene, CDR1 is SGHAT and CDR2 is FQNNGV. This CDR3 spans 13 amino acids. CDR3 nucleotides: TGTGCCAGCAGCATGGGACTTCCCCTGGAGCAGTACTTC. Translation: CASSMGLPLEQYF.

This clone was counted between two and nine times. The chain is built from TRBV18 and TRBJ2-5; weak D call: TRBD2 (6 bases). V was clipped by 6 bases and J by 3 bases, with 17 bases between them. CDR3 size: 15 residues. Germline lookup yields CDR1 KGHSH and CDR2 LQKENI. CDR3 nucleotides: TGTGCCAGCTCGCTGATTCCTGGAGGGGAAGAGACCCAGTACTTC. Amino acids: CASSLIPGGEETQYF.

This clone was observed once. The genes are TRBV6-1 and TRBJ1-1, with TRBD1 identical over 7 bases. The V gene end was trimmed by 7 bases and the J gene end by 3 bases; junction bases not matched to a gene: 2. The CDR3 has 12 amino acids. CDR1 and CDR2 from the germline V gene are MNHNS and SASEGT. The CDR3 protein is CASKQGYTEAFF. The CDR3, as DNA: TGTGCCAGCAAACAGGGGTACACTGAAGCTTTCTTT.

This clone was detected once. V is TRBV30 and J is TRBJ2-7; tentatively, D is TRBD2 (6 bases). V was clipped by 1 base and J by 3 bases, with 25 bases between them. The CDR3 spans 18 residues. Germline V lookup: CDR1 GTSNPN, CDR2 SVGIG (reference sequence). CDR3 nucleotides: TGTGCCTGGAGTGCCCTAATCCGGGGGAAAGCTCCTAGCTACGAGCAGTACTTC. The encoded protein is CAWSALIRGKAPSYEQYF.

The V call is TRBV2, the J call TRBJ1-1, with D unclear. This CDR3 has 13 residues. Germline CDR1 reads SNHLY; CDR2 reads FYNNEI. Trimming pared 1 base from V and 10 bases from J, leaving 13 bases between. The DNA for the CDR3 is TGTGCCAGCAGTGAAGACAGCGGAGTAGGAGCTTTCTTT. Residues: CASSEDSGVGAFF.

This chain uses TRBV5-4 with TRBJ1-3; tentative D call: TRBD1 (5 bases). The CDR3 has 14 residues. CDR1 is SGHNT, CDR2 YYREEE, per germline (reference sequence). Trimming left V 2 bases short and J 8 bases short, with 14 bases between. The CDR3 DNA follows: TGTGCCAGCAGCTTCGGAGGGACCGCGGACACCATATATTTT. Protein product: CASSFGGTADTIYF.

The V gene is TRBV5-1, the J gene TRBJ2-2; TRBD2 matches 7 bases. The CDR3 length is 17 residues. The germline gives CDR1 SGHRS, CDR2 YFSETQ. The junction had 6 bases not matched to a gene; V was cut back by 0 bases and J by 1 base. CDR3 coding DNA: TGCGCCAGCAGCTTGGATTTGGGGAGGGGGAACACCGGGGAGCTGTTTTTT. Protein sequence: CASSLDLGRGNTGELFF.

V and J are TRBV7-8 and TRBJ1-2; D is possibly TRBD1 (5 bases). With 8 bases removed from V and 4 bases from J, the gap between germline ends came to 8 bases. CDR3 size: 11 residues. Germline assignment: CDR1 SGHVS and CDR2 FQNEAQ. The CDR3 region has the DNA TGTGCCAGCGGGGGGGGCTATGGCTACACCTTC. Its protein is CASGGGYGYTF.

The rearrangement uses TRBV2 and TRBJ1-4; no definite D call. Germline CDR1 and CDR2: SNHLY and FYNNEI. The V gene lost 9 bases and the J gene lost 8 bases, with 13 bases spanning the gap. The CDR3 is made up of 12 amino acids. The DNA for the CDR3 is TGTGCCAGTACGGATCCCGGGGAAAAACTGTTTTTT. It is translated as CASTDPGEKLFF.

In regard to this clone: The junction departs from germline at one end; a sequencing error may be responsible. The chain is built from TRBV7-9 and TRBJ1-2, with D perhaps matching TRBD1 (5 bases). Per the germline V gene, CDR1 is SEHNR and CDR2 is FQNEAQ (reference sequence). This CDR3 has 15 residues. CDR3 bases: TGTGCTAGCAGCTTGAAGCGGGGCGGGATGGATGGCTACACCTTC. Protein: CASSLKRGGMDGYTF.

The chain combines TRBV9 with TRBJ1-1; 7 bases match TRBD1. The CDR3 spans 13 residues. Germline assignment: CDR1 SGDLS and CDR2 YYNGEE. J gave up 4 bases and V 4 bases, and 4 bases lay outside the gene matches. As DNA, the CDR3 is TGTGCCAGCAGCCCGGGACAGACCACTGAAGCTTTCTTT. Its protein product is CASSPGQTTEAFF. Filled out from reference TRBV9 and TRBJ1-1, the complete variable domain reads DSGVTQTPKHLITATGQRVTLRCSPRSGDLSVYWYQQSLDQGLQFLIQYYNGEERAKGNILERFSAQQFPDLHSELNLSSLELGDSALYFCASSPGQTTEAFFGQGTRLTVV.

The count of this clone is one. This chain uses TRBV9 with TRBJ1-5; 12 bases are shared with TRBD1. This CDR3 region has 15 residues. The ends lost 3 bases at V and 7 bases at J; junction bases unmatched: 5. Germline V gene sequence: CDR1 SGDLS, CDR2 YYNGEE. The CDR3 sequence is CASSAGQGASQPQHF. CDR3 in DNA: TGTGCCAGCAGCGCGGGACAGGGGGCGTCGCAGCCCCAGCATTTT.

The J gene is TRBJ2-3, the V gene TRBV10-3; D not resolved. The CDR3 spans 13 residues. CDR1 and CDR2 from the germline V gene are ENHRY and SYGVKD. With 5 bases removed from V and 0 bases from J, the gap between germline ends came to 6 bases. The DNA of the CDR3 is TGTGCCATCAGTCCCAGTAGCACAGATACGCAGTATTTT. It is translated as CAISPSSTDTQYF.

The rearrangement joins TRBV7-2 to TRBJ1-1, with D perhaps TRBD1 (6 bases). This CDR3 has 15 residues. Deletions cut 2 bases from V and 5 bases from J, with 15 bases between. Germline lookup yields CDR1 SGHTA and CDR2 FQGNSA. The CDR3 reads CASSLHQGSGTEAFF. The CDR3, as DNA: TGTGCCAGCAGCTTACACCAGGGGTCGGGGACTGAAGCTTTCTTT.

V is TRBV15 and J is TRBJ2-5, with TRBD2 matching over 7 bases. V lost 0 bases and J lost 4; bases outside the gene matches: 8. Per germline, CDR1 LNHNV and CDR2 YYDKDF (reference sequence). The CDR3 sequence is 16 residues long. CDR3 sequence (DNA): TGTGCCACCAGCAGAGATTATGGCGGGAGCGGAGAGACCCAGTACTTC. Its translation: CATSRDYGGSGETQYF.

The gene calls are TRBV28 and TRBJ2-6, with 7 bases fitting TRBD2. The CDR3 is 15 amino acids. CDR1 is MDHEN and CDR2 is SYDVKM in the germline V gene. The V and J ends lost 8 bases and 2 bases, in that order; junction bases with no gene match: 6. The CDR3 nucleotides are TGTGCCAGCGTCCCTAGCGGTCCTGGGGCCAACGTCCTGACTTTC. Protein: CASVPSGPGANVLTF.

This clone turned up a few times. V and J are TRBV2 and TRBJ1-5; 7 bases map to TRBD1. With V trimmed by 10 bases and J by 0 bases, 6 bases remained unmatched. The CDR3 totals 14 residues. Germline V gene sequence: CDR1 SNHLY, CDR2 FYNNEI. The CDR3 sequence: CANGQANSNQPQHF. The CDR3 nucleotides are TGTGCCAACGGACAGGCCAATAGCAATCAGCCCCAGCATTTT.

The chain recombines TRBV30 with TRBJ2-3; D not certain. Germline V gene data show CDR1 as GTSNPN and CDR2 as SVGIG (reference sequence). V gave up 0 bases and J gave up 2 bases, with 9 bases separating them. CDR3 length: 14 amino acids. The CDR3 DNA is TGTGCCTGGAGTGTAGGAGACCTCACAGATACGCAGTATTTT. Translating gives CAWSVGDLTDTQYF.

This clone has just a few counts. The rearrangement joins TRBV6-5 to TRBJ1-1; D not resolved. The germline V gene has CDR1 MNHEY and CDR2 SVGAGI. This CDR3 is built from 13 residues. Trimming took off 5 bases at V and 1 base at J, with 8 bases between the two ends. The CDR3 reads CASSPGGNTEAFF. DNA for the CDR3: TGTGCCAGCAGTCCCGGAGGGAACACTGAAGCTTTCTTT.